One T cell receptor beta chain is described in this entry. Within the sample, other DNA sequences also encode this same CDR3. This entry comes from a study of tumor T cells in aggressive B-cell lymphoma. Clones were sequenced by immunoSEQ multiplex PCR, and TCRdb holds only the in-frame ones, with some missing. The sample yields about 11,000 clones, around 89% seen once. The V gene lost 2 bases and the J gene lost 2 bases, with 10 bases spanning the gap. The germline V gene encodes CDR1 KGHSH and CDR2 LQKENI. The CDR3 runs to 14 residues. V gene TRBV18 combines with J gene TRBJ2-7; a possible D gene is TRBD1 (5 bases). Sequenced input: tumor tissue. The clonotype comes from an adult with diffuse large B cell lymphoma. CDR3: CASSPGTGAYEQYF. CDR3 bases: TGTGCCAGCTCACCAGGCACAGGAGCCTACGAGCAGTACTTC.